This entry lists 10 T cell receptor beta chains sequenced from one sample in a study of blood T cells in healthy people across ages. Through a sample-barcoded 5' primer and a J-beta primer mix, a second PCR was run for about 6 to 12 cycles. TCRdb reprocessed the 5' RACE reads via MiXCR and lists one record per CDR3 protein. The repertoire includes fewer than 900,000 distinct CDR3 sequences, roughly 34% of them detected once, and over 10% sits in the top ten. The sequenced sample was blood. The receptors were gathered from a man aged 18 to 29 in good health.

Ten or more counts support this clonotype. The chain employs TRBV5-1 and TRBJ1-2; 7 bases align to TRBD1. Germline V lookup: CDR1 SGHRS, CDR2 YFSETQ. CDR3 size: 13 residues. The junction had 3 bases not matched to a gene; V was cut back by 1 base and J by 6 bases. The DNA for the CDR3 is TGCGCCAGCAGCTTGAGCCAGGGGGATGGCTACACCTTC. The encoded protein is CASSLSQGDGYTF.

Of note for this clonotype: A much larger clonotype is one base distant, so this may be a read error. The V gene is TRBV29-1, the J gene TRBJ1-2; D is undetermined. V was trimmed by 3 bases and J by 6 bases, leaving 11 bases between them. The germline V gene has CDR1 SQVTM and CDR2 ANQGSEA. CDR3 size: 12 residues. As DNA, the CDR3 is TGCAGCGTTGACGGCACAAACGATGGCTACACCTTC. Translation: CSVDGTNDGYTF.

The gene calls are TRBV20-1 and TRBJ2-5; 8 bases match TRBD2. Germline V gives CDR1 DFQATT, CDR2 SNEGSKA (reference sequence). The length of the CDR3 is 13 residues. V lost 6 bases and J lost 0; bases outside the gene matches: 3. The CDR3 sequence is CSASGGDQETQYF. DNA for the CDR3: TGCAGTGCCAGCGGGGGCGACCAAGAGACCCAGTACTTC.

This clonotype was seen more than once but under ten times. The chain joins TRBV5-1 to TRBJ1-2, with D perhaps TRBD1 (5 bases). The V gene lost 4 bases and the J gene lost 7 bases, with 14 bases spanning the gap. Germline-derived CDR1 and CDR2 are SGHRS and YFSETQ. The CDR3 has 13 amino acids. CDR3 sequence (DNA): TGCGCCAGCAGCAAGACAGAGGCTCTTGGCTACACCTTC. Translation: CASSKTEALGYTF.

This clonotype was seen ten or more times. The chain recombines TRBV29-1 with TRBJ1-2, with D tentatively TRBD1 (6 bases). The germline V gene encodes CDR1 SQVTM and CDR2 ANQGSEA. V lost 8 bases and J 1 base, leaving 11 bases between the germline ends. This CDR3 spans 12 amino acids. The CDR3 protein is CSTDRINYGYTF. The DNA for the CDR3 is TGCAGCACAGACAGGATTAACTATGGCTACACCTTC. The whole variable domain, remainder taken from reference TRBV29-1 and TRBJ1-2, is SAVISQKPSRDICQRGTSLTIQCQVDSQVTMMFWYRQQPGQSLTLIATANQGSEATYESGFVIDKFPISRPNLTFSTLTVSNMSPEDSSIYLCSTDRINYGYTFGSGTRLTVV.

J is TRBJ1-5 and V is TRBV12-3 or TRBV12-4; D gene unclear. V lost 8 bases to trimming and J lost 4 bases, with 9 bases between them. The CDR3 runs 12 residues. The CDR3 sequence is CASGRRNQPQHF. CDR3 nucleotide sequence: TGTGCCAGCGGACGCAGGAATCAGCCCCAGCATTTT.

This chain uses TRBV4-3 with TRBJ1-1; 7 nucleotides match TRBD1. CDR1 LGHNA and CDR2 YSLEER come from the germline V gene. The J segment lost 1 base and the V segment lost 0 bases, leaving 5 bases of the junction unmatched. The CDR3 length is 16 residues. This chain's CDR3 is CASSQERGTANTEAFF. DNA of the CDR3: TGCGCCAGCAGCCAAGAACGGGGGACAGCGAACACTGAAGCTTTCTTT.

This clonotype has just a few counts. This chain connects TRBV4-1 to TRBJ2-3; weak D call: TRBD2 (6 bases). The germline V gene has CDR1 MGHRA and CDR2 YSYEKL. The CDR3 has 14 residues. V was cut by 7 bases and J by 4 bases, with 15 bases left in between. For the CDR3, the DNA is TGCGCCAGCACAATTCCCGGGAGACCAGATACGCAGTATTTT. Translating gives CASTIPGRPDTQYF.

CDR3 nucleotides: TGCGCCAGCAGCCCCTTGGCTAGCGGGGACGAGCAGTACTTC. This sequence encodes CASSPLASGDEQYF. The chain employs TRBV5-1 and TRBJ2-4, with 9 bases matching TRBD2. The DNA end favors TRBJ2-7, so the J call may be wrong. Germline V gene sequence: CDR1 SGHRS, CDR2 YFSETQ. The CDR3 is 14 residues long.

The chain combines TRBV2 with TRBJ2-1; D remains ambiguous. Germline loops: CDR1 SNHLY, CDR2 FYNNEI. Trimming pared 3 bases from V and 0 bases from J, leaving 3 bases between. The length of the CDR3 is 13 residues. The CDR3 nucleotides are TGTGCCAGCAGTGATAACTCCTACAATGAGCAGTTCTTC. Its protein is CASSDNSYNEQFF. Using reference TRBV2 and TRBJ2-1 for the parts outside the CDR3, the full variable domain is EPEVTQTPSHQVTQMGQEVILRCVPISNHLYFYWYRQILGQKVEFLVSFYNNEISEKSEIFDDQFSVERPDGSNFTLKIRSTKLEDSAMYFCASSDNSYNEQFFGPGTRLTVL.